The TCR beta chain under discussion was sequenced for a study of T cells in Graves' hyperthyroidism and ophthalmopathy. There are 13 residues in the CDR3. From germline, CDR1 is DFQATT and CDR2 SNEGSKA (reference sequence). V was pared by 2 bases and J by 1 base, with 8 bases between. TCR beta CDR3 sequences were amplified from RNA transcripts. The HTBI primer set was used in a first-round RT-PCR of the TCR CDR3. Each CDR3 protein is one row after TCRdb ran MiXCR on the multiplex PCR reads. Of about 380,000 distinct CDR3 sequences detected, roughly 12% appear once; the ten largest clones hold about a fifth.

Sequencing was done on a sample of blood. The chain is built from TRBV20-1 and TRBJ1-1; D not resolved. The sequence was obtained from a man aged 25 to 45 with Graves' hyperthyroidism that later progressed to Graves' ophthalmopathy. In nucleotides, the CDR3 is TGCAGTGCTAGATCCTCAGGGAACACTGAAGCTTTCTTT. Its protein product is CSARSSGNTEAFF.